The text below deals with one T cell receptor (beta chain). Its matching antigen is unknown. Random hexamers primed reverse transcription of about 0.45 to 1 ug RNA. The method of amplification for TCR beta CDR3 was immunoSEQ multiplex PCR, covering 54 Vbeta and 13 Jbeta. TCRdb called the immunoSEQ multiplex PCR reads again in MiXCR, with one record for every CDR3 protein. Among 200,000 or so distinct CDR3 sequences listed, roughly 95% were seen once. This sample was included in a study of CD8 T cells in Susac syndrome. Study-wide points: TCR sequencing and HLA analysis covered a relatively small number of individuals.

Germline V gene lookup returns CDR1 SGHVS and CDR2 FNYEAQ. The CDR3 extends over 13 amino acids. V gave up 3 bases and J gave up 7 bases, with 12 bases separating them. Sequenced: CD4+ T cells from PBMCs. The V gene is TRBV7-6, the J gene TRBJ1-2; D possibly corresponds to TRBD1 (5 bases). The receptor comes from a human donor with multiple sclerosis. CDR3 region: CASSFRVSAGYTF. DNA of the CDR3: TGTGCCAGCAGCTTCAGGGTTTCCGCTGGCTACACCTTC. Together with reference TRBV7-6 and TRBJ1-2, the CDR3 gives the full variable domain: GAGVSQSPRYKVTKRGQDVALRCDPISGHVSLYWYRQALGQGPEFLTYFNYEAQQDKSGLPNDRFSAERPEGSISTLTIQRTEQRDSAMYRCASSFRVSAGYTFGSGTRLTVV.